This T cell receptor beta chain was sequenced in a study of long-term antiretroviral therapy in people with HIV. As for the study in general: The 2015 recommendation for immediate ART came about a decade after the earliest samples. Overall study findings and caveats: Adherence to ART, viral resistance and therapy changes lacked any data. Repertoire dominance by clones expanded before ART was seen at all time points.

The CDR3 runs 14 residues. Looked up from germline, CDR1 is MNHNS and CDR2 is SASEGT. V lost 8 bases to trimming and J lost 5 bases, with 15 bases between them. The sample holds a few counts of this clone. Its target is unknown. An immunoSEQ assay, version v3.0, was performed at survey level. TCRdb's table, derived via immunoSEQ multiplex PCR, lists solely in-frame clones and lacks some. The table shows about 10,000 clones, with around 83% occurring only once. Participants with HIV, all of them, were treated in the United States. The material was unsorted PBMCs, obtained 1.2 years after starting antiretroviral therapy. The V and J genes are TRBV6-1 and TRBJ2-2; possibly TRBD1 for D (6 bases). The clonotype originates from a man between 40 and 49 years old with HIV. The CDR3 loop reads CASLSQGSTGELFF. The CDR3 nucleotides are TGTGCCAGCCTGTCACAGGGTAGTACCGGGGAGCTGTTTTTT.